This T cell receptor beta chain was identified in a study of T cells in Graves' hyperthyroidism and ophthalmopathy (dated by TCRdb to about 2019). Context from the whole study: TCR V-J signatures able to tell the groups apart were searched for in a discovery cohort of 90 to 100 patients, of whom more than 40 had Graves' ophthalmopathy and more than 55 had stable Graves' hyperthyroidism. An independent validation cohort of about 19 hyperthyroidism patients and over 15 patients who later progressed to ophthalmopathy tested prospective prediction of ophthalmopathy. The 95 to 100 discovery patients were divided at random into training and test sets in a 7:3 ratio. The study also compared thyroid tissue and blood T-cell repertoires from roughly six Graves' hyperthyroidism patients. After blood sampling, hyperthyroidism patients were treated with methimazole at a starting dose of 30 mg daily, and ophthalmopathy patients were treated with high-dose intravenous methylprednisolone. According to the paper, TCR Vbeta CDR3 sequencing was carried out on about 140 peripheral blood samples, which came from approximately 43 ophthalmopathy, under 85 hyperthyroidism and about 17 progressor patients.

With respect to this clonotype: No cognate antigen has been identified for it. No much larger clone is present one base from it, and per-base qualities are unavailable.

General findings and caveats noted by the study authors: No statistical method was used to fix the sample size in advance, and group allocation was not hidden from the investigators. Blood samples also contained most of the expanded thyroid clonotypes (frequency above 0.001), which suggests that blood repertoires may reflect thyroid immune responses. In validation, the model predicted progression to ophthalmopathy a median of about 6.8 months before onset, with approximately 71% sensitivity and about 72% specificity. A model built on a 13 V-J signature distinguished ophthalmopathy from stable hyperthyroidism, reaching around 88% sensitivity and 81.08% specificity in cross-validation and 80%/75% in testing.

Patients with uncontrolled infections, other autoimmune diseases, pregnancy or lactation were excluded. Diagnoses relied on clinical symptoms, serum thyroxine and TRAb, thyroid ultrasound and orbital computed tomography. Total RNA was extracted using Trizol reagent, and RNA quality was assessed on an Agilent 2100 Bioanalyzer. The TCR beta CDR3 regions were amplified from the RNA transcripts. For the first round of RT-PCR on the TCR CDR3, the HTBI primer set was used together with the Qiagen OneStep RT-PCR kit. Libraries were constructed in a second round of multiplex PCR, after which size selection and purification were carried out. The libraries were sequenced on an Illumina HiSeq2000 using paired-end 100 bp reads. In the source study's methods: SOAPnuke was used to process the raw data, throwing out any read that contained adapters or uncalled bases, had a mean Phred below 15, or lacked an exact constant-primer or identifier match. High-quality paired reads were merged using COPE v1.2.5, and each unique nucleotide sequence was defined as a clonotype. Clonotypes were aligned to IMGT TRBV, TRBD and TRBJ reference segments using MiTCR v1.1. Analysis was restricted to V-J combinations with a frequency above 0.0001, which covered just over 98% of repertoires. The TCS score was defined as the ratio of F50 (clonal expansion) to E x V (chaos), calculated using BLOSUM62-based TCRdist between CDR3 peptides within each V-J. Welch's t-statistics and random forest reduced 450 to 600 V-J features to 10 to 15, which were used in a naive Bayes classifier (R e1071). Thyroid-blood repertoire similarity was quantified with the Morisita-Horn index. The public reads were reprocessed in TCRdb via fastp at Q25 and MiXCR, keeping in-frame beta chains. Every entry covers one CDR3 protein and lists the most common genes and DNA from its rows. V and J calls and clone size were set by TCRdb, not the authors. The sample records hundreds of thousands of distinct CDR3 sequences, 40% to 55% of which are singletons. The ten biggest clones cover less than 9% of the sample.

Trimming at the junction amounts to 10 bases on V and 4 bases on J, and the germline ends lie 16 bases apart. Reading the germline V gene gives CDR1 MGHDK and CDR2 SYGVNS. Taken from cysteine to phenylalanine, the CDR3 has 13 residues. Here the CDR3 DNA is all that survives: 39 bases in frame from base 1. Sequenced: peripheral blood or thyroid tissue (not recorded which). The sequence was obtained from an adult man with Graves' disease, either hyperthyroidism or ophthalmopathy (not recorded which). The rearrangement combines TRBV25-1 with TRBJ1-2; TRBD1 could be the D gene, as 5 bases match. At the DNA level, the sequence is TGTGCCATTGGGGGAGGGGCAGGCTATGGCTACACCTTC. Translated, this gives CAIGGGAGYGYTF.